The T cell receptor beta chain under discussion was sequenced for a study of OX40 agonist ivuxolimab in advanced cancers. With autoimmune disease history or systemic immunosuppression, patients were excluded. The CDR3 contains 16 residues. V lost 7 bases to trimming and J lost 0 bases, with 18 bases between them. From germline, CDR1 is SEHNR and CDR2 FQNEAQ (reference sequence). The data were produced by immunoSEQ multiplex PCR, yet TCRdb's version contains in-frame clones alone and is incomplete. The sample lists tens of thousands of clones; approximately 94% were seen once. A note on this clone: Its antigen is as yet unknown.

Findings and caveats of the study: In CD8+ T cells, expanded clones were on average more numerous than in CD4+. Low levels of normalized T-cell clonal expansion also appeared in some nonresponders. The study found among the lowest clonal expansion in partial responders at 0.1-3.0 mg/kg.

The sequence was collected from an adult with an advanced solid tumor such as melanoma, head and neck, liver or kidney cancer. Here the sequenced sample was CD4+ or CD8+ T cells sorted from blood, taken in a trial of the OX40 agonist ivuxolimab. The chain couples TRBV7-9 to TRBJ1-1; no clear D. CDR3 sequence reads: CASTNHGDPLNTEAFF. The CDR3 DNA reads TGTGCCAGCACCAACCACGGGGATCCCTTGAACACTGAAGCTTTCTTT.